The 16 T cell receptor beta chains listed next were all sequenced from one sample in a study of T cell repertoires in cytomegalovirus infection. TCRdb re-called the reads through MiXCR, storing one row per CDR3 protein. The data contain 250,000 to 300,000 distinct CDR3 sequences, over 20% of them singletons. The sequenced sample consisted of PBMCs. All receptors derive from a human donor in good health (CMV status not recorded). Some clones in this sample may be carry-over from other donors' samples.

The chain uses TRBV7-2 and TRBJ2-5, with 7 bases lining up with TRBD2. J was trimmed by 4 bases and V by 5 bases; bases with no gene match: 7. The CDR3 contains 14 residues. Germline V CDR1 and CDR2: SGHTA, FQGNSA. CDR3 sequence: CASSTRLAAETQYF. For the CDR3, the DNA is TGTGCCAGCAGCACTCGACTAGCTGCAGAGACCCAGTACTTC.

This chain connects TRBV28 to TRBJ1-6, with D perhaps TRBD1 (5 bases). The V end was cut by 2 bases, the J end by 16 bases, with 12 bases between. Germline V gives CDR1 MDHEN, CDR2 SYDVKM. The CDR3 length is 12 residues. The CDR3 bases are TGTGCCAGCAGTTTAAGACCAGGGACTCTCCACTTT. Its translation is CASSLRPGTLHF.

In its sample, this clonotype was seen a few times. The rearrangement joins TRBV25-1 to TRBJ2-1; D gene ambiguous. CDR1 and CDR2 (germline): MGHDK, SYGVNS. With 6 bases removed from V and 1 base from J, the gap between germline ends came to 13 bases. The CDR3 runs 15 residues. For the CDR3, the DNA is TGTGCCAGCAGCCAAAAATGGATATCCTACAATGAGCAGTTCTTC. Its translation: CASSQKWISYNEQFF.

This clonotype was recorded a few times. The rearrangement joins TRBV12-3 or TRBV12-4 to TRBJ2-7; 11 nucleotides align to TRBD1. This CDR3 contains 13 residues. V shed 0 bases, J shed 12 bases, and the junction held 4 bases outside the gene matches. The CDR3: CASSLADRGRRYF. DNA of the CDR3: TGTGCCAGCAGTTTAGCGGACAGGGGGCGTAGGTACTTC.

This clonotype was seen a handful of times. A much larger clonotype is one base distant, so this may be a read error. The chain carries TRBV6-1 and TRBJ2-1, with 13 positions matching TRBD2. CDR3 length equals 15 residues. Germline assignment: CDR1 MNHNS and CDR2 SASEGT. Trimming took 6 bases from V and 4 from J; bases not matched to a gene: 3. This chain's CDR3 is CASSWGLAGYNEQFF. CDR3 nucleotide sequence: TGTGCCAGCAGCTGGGGACTAGCGGGATACAATGAGCAGTTCTTC.

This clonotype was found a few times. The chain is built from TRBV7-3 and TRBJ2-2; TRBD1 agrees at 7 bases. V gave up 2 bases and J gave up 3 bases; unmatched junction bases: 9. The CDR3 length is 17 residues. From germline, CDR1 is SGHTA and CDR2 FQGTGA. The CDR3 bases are TGTGCCAGCAGCTTAGAGGGGGCAGGGAGTTACACCGGGGAGCTGTTTTTT. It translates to CASSLEGAGSYTGELFF. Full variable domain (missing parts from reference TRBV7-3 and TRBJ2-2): GAGVSQTPSNKVTEKGKYVELRCDPISGHTALYWYRQSLGQGPEFLIYFQGTGAADDSGLPNDRFFAVRPEGSVSTLKIQRTERGDSAVYLCASSLEGAGSYTGELFFGEGSRLTVL.

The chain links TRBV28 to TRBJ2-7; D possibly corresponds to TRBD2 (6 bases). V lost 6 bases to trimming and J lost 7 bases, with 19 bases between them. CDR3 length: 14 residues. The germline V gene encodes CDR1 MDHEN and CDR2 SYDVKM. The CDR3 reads CASSTPGGSFEQYF. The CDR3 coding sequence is TGTGCCAGCAGCACTCCCGGGGGTTCGTTTGAGCAGTACTTC.

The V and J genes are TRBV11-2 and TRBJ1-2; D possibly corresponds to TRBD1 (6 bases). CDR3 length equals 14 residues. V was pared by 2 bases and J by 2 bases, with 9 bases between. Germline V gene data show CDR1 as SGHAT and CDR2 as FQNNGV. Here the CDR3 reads CASSLSDRNYGYTF. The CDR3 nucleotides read TGTGCCAGCAGCTTATCGGACAGAAACTATGGCTACACCTTC.

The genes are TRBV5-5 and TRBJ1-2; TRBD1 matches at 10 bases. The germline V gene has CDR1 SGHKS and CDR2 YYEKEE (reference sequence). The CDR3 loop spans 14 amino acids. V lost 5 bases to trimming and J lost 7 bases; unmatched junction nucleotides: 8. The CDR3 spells CASRETGGLGGYTF. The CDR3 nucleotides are TGTGCCAGCAGGGAGACAGGGGGCTTAGGTGGCTACACCTTC.

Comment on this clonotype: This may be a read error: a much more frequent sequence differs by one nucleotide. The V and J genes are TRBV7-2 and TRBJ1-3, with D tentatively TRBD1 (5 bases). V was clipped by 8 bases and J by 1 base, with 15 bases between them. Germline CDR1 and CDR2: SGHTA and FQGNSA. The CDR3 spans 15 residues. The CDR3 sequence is CASGAGRGSGNTIYF. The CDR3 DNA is TGTGCCAGCGGCGCGGGGAGGGGATCTGGAAACACCATATATTTT.

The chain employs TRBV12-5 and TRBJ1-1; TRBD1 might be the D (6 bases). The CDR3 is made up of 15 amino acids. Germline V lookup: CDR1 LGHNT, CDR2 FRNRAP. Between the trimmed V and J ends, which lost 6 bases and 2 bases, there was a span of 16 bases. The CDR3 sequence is CASGRGGAANTEAFF. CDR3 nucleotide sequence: TGTGCTAGTGGAAGGGGGGGCGCCGCTAACACTGAAGCTTTCTTT.

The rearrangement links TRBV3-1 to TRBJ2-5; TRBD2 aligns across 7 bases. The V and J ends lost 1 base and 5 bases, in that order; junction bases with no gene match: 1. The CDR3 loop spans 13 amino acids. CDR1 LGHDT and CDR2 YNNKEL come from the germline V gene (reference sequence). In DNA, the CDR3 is TGTGCCAGCAGCCAAGTCGGGGGGGAGACCCAGTACTTC. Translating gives CASSQVGGETQYF.

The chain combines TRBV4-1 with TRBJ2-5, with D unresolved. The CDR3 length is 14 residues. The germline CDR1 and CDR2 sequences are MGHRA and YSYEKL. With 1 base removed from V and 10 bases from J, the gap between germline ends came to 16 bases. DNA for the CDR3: TGCGCCAGCAGCCAAGCCCTGGGGTCCGGAGACCAGTACTTC. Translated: CASSQALGSGDQYF.

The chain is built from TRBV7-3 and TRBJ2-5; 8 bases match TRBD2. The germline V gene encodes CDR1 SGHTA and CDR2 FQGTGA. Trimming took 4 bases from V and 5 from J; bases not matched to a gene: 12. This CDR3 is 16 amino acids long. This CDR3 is CASSSGGTPGAETQYF. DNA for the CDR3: TGTGCCAGCAGCTCGGGAGGGACCCCCGGGGCGGAGACCCAGTACTTC.

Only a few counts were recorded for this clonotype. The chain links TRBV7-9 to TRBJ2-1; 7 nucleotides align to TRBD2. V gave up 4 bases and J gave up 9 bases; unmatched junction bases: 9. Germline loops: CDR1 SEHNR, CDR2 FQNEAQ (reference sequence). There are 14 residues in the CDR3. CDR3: CASSSETSTGEQFF. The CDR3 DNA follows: TGTGCCAGCAGCTCAGAGACTAGCACCGGTGAGCAGTTCTTC.

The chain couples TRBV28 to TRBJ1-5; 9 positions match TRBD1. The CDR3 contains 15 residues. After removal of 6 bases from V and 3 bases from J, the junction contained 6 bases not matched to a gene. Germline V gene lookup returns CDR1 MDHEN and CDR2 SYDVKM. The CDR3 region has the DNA TGTGCCAGCAGCCTGAGGACAGGGGTCAATCAGCCCCAGCATTTT. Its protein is CASSLRTGVNQPQHF.